Shown below are 15 T cell receptor beta chains from a single sample sequenced in a study of shared clonotypes between healthy human individuals. Libraries were prepared by immunoSEQ multiplex PCR; TCRdb keeps only in-frame clonotypes and omits some of them. The sample shows over a million clones, about three quarters of them seen only once. Source material: memory CD4+ T cells sorted from blood. The subset is: CD45RA-negative fraction. These receptors came from a man younger than 30 in good health.

The gene calls are TRBV5-4 and TRBJ2-3; 10 nucleotides align to TRBD2. V trimming: 0 bases; J trimming: 7 bases; junction bases outside the gene matches: 2. The germline gives CDR1 SGHNT, CDR2 YYREEE (reference sequence). The CDR3 runs 14 residues. The CDR3 region is CASSLVTSGNTQYF. The CDR3 DNA sequence: TGTGCCAGCAGCTTGGTAACTAGCGGGAATACGCAGTATTTT.

In this sample, this clone turned up a few times. This chain links TRBV19 with TRBJ2-7; 9 nucleotides align to TRBD1. The CDR3 covers 13 residues. The J segment lost 4 bases and the V segment lost 9 bases, leaving 7 bases of the junction unmatched. CDR1 LNHDA and CDR2 SQIVND come from the germline V gene (reference sequence). This CDR3 is CASTGQGRYEQYF. CDR3 nucleotides: TGTGCCAGCACGGGACAGGGCAGGTACGAGCAGTACTTC.

The genes are TRBV11-2 and TRBJ2-2; no reliable D call. V lost 5 bases and J lost 1, with 11 bases in between. The CDR3 has 15 residues. In germline, CDR1 is SGHAT, CDR2 FQNNGV. The CDR3 spells CASSILAVNTGELFF. The CDR3 nucleotides are TGTGCCAGCAGCATTCTGGCCGTGAACACCGGGGAGCTGTTTTTT.

This clone was seen just once. The J gene is TRBJ2-2, the V gene TRBV5-1, with D possibly called TRBD1 or TRBD2 (6 bases each). Between the trimmed V and J ends, which lost 2 bases and 3 bases, there was a span of 11 bases. CDR1 and CDR2 from the germline V gene are SGHRS and YFSETQ. The CDR3 is 15 residues long. The CDR3 region has the DNA TGCGCCAGCAGCTTATGGGGGGCCGACACCGGGGAGCTGTTTTTT. This sequence encodes CASSLWGADTGELFF.

This clone turned up a few times. The chain joins TRBV2 to TRBJ1-1, with unresolved D. The germline V gene encodes CDR1 SNHLY and CDR2 FYNNEI. V lost 2 bases and J 1 base, leaving 11 bases between the germline ends. This CDR3 region has 15 residues. The CDR3 sequence is CASSEKYGENTEAFF. CDR3 DNA sequence: TGTGCCAGCAGTGAAAAGTACGGGGAGAACACTGAAGCTTTCTTT.

This clone occurred many times. V usage is TRBV2 and J usage is TRBJ1-6, with D maybe TRBD1 (6 bases). V lost 8 bases and J 3 bases, leaving 17 bases between the germline ends. Germline V gene sequence: CDR1 SNHLY, CDR2 FYNNEI. The CDR3 contains 16 residues. The CDR3 is CASLDSTGNYNSPLHF. The DNA of the CDR3 is TGTGCCAGCCTGGATTCGACAGGCAACTATAATTCACCCCTCCACTTT.

The DNA for the CDR3 is TGTGCCAGCAGCGACACAGGGAACCCCTACGAGCAGTACTTC. This encodes CASSDTGNPYEQYF. V usage is TRBV7-9 and J usage is TRBJ2-7, with D possibly being TRBD1 (6 bases). V lost 5 bases, J lost 2 bases, and 13 bases lay in between. Per germline, CDR1 SEHNR and CDR2 FQNEAQ (reference sequence). This CDR3 has 14 amino acids.

The DNA of the CDR3 is TGTGCCAGTAGTCCCTCCCCCCCCGGGCCGAACACTGAAGCTTTCTTT. Translation: CASSPSPPGPNTEAFF. The chain carries TRBV19 and TRBJ1-1; D remains unclear. In germline, CDR1 is LNHDA, CDR2 SQIVND (reference sequence). The CDR3 is made up of 16 amino acids. V lost 5 bases and J 1 base, leaving 17 bases between the germline ends.

V is TRBV19 and J is TRBJ1-5; D might be TRBD1 (5 bases). The V end lost 2 bases, the J end lost 3 bases, and 17 bases lay between the germline ends. The CDR3 totals 17 residues. Germline V lookup: CDR1 LNHDA, CDR2 SQIVND (reference sequence). CDR3 sequence (DNA): TGTGCCAGTAGTATACTCGGGACGCAAGTATTCAATCAGCCCCAGCATTTT. Its protein product is CASSILGTQVFNQPQHF.

This sequence joins TRBV30 and TRBJ1-2; D possibly corresponds to TRBD1 (6 bases). V lost 3 bases and J 6 bases, leaving 11 bases between the germline ends. CDR3 size: 12 residues. Germline CDR1 GTSNPN, CDR2 SVGIG (reference sequence). CDR3 DNA sequence: TGTGCCTGGAGCCTGAGGACAGATGGCTACACCTTC. This codes for CAWSLRTDGYTF.

In regard to this clone: The junction departs from germline at one end; a sequencing error may be responsible. The chain recombines TRBV2 with TRBJ1-5; D possibly corresponds to TRBD1 (5 bases). Germline CDR1 is SNHLY and CDR2 is FYNNEI. This CDR3 region has 16 residues. CDR3 coding DNA: TGTGCCAGCAGAGAAGCGACAGTTATTAGCAATCAGCCCCAGCATTTT. Protein sequence: CASREATVISNQPQHF.

V usage is TRBV12-5 and J usage is TRBJ1-1; 10 bases map to TRBD1. The CDR3 runs to 17 residues. J gave up 6 bases and V 6 bases, and 16 bases lay outside the gene matches. The germline V gene encodes CDR1 LGHNT and CDR2 FRNRAP. CDR3 bases: TGTGCTAGTGGCCAGAACCGGGACAGGGGAAAGAGGGCTGAAGCTTTCTTT. Protein sequence: CASGQNRDRGKRAEAFF.

The chain links TRBV28 to TRBJ1-6, with D perhaps TRBD1 (5 bases). The CDR3 totals 13 residues. V was pared by 8 bases and J by 10 bases, with 15 bases between. Germline CDR1 is MDHEN and CDR2 is SYDVKM. The CDR3 nucleotides read TGTGCCAGCGGGCAGGGATTGATATCACCCCTCCACTTT. Amino acid sequence: CASGQGLISPLHF. The full variable domain, with the rest looked up from reference TRBV28 and TRBJ1-6, is DVKVTQSSRYLVKRTGEKVFLECVQDMDHENMFWYRQDPGLGLRLIYFSYDVKMKEKGDIPEGYSVSREKKERFSLILESASTNQTSMYLCASGQGLISPLHFGNGTRLTVT.

The J gene is TRBJ1-1, the V gene TRBV18; 9 nucleotides match TRBD1. Germline assignment: CDR1 KGHSH and CDR2 LQKENI. CDR3 length equals 14 residues. V lost 6 bases and J lost 1; bases outside the gene matches: 3. In nucleotides, the CDR3 is TGTGCCAGCTCCTCGACAGGGGGGAACACTGAAGCTTTCTTT. Residues: CASSSTGGNTEAFF.

The chain uses TRBV19 and TRBJ1-1; 7 nucleotides align to TRBD1. CDR3 length: 15 amino acids. V shed 3 bases and J 1 base; nucleotides not matched to a gene: 5. Per the germline V gene, CDR1 is LNHDA and CDR2 is SQIVND (reference sequence). The CDR3 loop is CASSIKPGGNTEAFF. CDR3 nucleotide sequence: TGTGCCAGTAGTATTAAGCCAGGGGGGAACACTGAAGCTTTCTTT.